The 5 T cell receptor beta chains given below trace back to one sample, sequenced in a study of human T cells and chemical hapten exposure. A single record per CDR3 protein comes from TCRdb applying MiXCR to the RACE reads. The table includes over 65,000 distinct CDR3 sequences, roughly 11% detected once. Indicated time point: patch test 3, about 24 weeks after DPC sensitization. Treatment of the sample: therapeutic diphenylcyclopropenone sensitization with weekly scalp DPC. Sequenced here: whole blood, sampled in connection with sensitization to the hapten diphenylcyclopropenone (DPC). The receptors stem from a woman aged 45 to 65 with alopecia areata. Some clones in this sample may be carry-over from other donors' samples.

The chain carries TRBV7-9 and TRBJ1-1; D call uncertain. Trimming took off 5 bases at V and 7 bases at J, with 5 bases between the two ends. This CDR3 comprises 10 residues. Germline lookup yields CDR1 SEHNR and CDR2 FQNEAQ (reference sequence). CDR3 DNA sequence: TGTGCCAGCAGCCTAAATGAAGCTTTCTTT. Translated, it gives CASSLNEAFF.

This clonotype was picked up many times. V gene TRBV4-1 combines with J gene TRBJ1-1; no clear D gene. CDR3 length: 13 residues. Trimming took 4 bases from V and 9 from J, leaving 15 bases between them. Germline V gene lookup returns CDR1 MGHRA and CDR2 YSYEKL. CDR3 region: CASSPGLSFQAFF. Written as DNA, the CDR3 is TGCGCCAGCAGCCCCGGACTGTCCTTTCAAGCTTTCTTT.

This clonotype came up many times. CDR3 DNA: TGTGCCAGCAGTCAACCCGGGACTGCCCAAGAGACCCAGTACTTC. Protein sequence: CASSQPGTAQETQYF. The chain uses TRBV2 and TRBJ2-5; D is perhaps TRBD2 (6 bases). Germline CDR1 is SNHLY and CDR2 is FYNNEI. Trimming stripped 5 bases from V and 1 base from J, with 14 bases between. CDR3 length equals 15 residues.

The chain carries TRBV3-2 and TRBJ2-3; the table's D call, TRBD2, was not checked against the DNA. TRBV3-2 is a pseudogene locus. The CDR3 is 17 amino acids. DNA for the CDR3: TGTGCCAGCAGCCGGACGGTAGCGGGGAGTGGGACAGATACGCAGTATTTT. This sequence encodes CASSRTVAGSGTDTQYF.

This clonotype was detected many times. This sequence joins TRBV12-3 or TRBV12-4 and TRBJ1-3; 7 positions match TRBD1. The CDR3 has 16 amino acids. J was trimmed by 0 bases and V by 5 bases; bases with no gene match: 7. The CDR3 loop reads CASSIRTGASGNTIYF. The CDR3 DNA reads TGTGCCAGCAGTATCCGAACAGGGGCCTCTGGAAACACCATATATTTT.